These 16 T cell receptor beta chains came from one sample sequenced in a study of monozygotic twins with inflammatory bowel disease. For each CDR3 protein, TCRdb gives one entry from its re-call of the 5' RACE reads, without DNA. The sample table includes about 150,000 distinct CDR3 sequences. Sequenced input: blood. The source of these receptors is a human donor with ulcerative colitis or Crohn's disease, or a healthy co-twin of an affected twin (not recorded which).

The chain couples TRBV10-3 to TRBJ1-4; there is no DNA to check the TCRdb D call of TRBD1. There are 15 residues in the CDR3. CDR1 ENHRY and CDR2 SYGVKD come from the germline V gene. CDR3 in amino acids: CAISSGRETNEKLFF.

CDR3 region: CASSPPPGNSPLHF. J is TRBJ1-6 and V is TRBV2; TCRdb's D call of TRBD1 is untestable without DNA. The CDR3 has 14 amino acids. Germline lookup yields CDR1 SNHLY and CDR2 FYNNEI. The whole variable domain, remainder taken from reference TRBV2 and TRBJ1-6, is EPEVTQTPSHQVTQMGQEVILRCVPISNHLYFYWYRQILGQKVEFLVSFYNNEISEKSEIFDDQFSVERPDGSNFTLKIRSTKLEDSAMYFCASSPPPGNSPLHFGNGTRLTVT.

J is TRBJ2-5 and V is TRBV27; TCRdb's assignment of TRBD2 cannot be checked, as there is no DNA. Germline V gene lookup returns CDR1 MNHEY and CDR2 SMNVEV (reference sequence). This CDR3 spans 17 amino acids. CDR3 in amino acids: CASRGTSVGSPRETQYF.

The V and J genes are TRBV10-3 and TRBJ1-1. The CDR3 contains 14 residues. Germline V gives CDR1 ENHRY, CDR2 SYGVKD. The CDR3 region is CAISERQEGTEAFF.

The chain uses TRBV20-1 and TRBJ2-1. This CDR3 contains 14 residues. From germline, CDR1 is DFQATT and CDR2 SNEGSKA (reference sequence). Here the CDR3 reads CSAREGGSYNEQFF.

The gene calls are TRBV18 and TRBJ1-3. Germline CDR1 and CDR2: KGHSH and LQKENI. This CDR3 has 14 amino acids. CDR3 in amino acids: CASSPPVSGNTIYF.

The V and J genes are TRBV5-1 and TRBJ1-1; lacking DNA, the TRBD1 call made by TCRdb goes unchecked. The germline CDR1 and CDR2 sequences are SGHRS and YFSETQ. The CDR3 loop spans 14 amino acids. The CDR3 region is CASSFRDRGSEAFF.

CDR3 region: CASSESPLSYTF. This chain connects TRBV6-1 to TRBJ1-2. Germline V gene sequence: CDR1 MNHNS, CDR2 SASEGT. This CDR3 region has 12 residues.

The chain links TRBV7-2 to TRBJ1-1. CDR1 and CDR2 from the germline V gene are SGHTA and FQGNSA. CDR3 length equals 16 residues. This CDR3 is CASSELLIRGIRRAFF.

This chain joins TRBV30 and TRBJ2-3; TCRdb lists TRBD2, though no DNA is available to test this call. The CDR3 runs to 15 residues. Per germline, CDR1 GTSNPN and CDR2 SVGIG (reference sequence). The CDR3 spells CAWRRGLADLLPQYF.

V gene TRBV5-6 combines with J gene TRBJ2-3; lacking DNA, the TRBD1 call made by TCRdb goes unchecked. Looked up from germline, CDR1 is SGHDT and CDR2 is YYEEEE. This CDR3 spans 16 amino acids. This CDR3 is CASSLFSAQGAYTQYF.

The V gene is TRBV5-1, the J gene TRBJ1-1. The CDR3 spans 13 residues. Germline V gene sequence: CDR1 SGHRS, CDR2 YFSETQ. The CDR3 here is CASSLDVNSEAFF. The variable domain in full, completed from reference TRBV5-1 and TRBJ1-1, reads KAGVTQTPRYLIKTRGQQVTLSCSPISGHRSVSWYQQTPGQGLQFLFEYFSETQRNKGNFPGRFSGRQFSNSRSEMNVSTLELGDSALYLCASSLDVNSEAFFGQGTRLTVV.

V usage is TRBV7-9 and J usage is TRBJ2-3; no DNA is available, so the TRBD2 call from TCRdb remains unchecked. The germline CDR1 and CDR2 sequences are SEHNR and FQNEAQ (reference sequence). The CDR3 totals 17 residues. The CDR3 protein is CASSSRPSGRETDTQYF.

The CDR3 is CSAFRASQETQYF. The gene calls are TRBV20-1 and TRBJ2-5; without DNA, the TCRdb call of TRBD1 cannot be checked. The germline V gene encodes CDR1 DFQATT and CDR2 SNEGSKA (reference sequence). The CDR3 has 13 amino acids.

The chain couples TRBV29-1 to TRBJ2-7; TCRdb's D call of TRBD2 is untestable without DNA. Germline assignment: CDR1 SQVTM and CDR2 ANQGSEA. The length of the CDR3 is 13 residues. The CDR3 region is CSAQGPGGYEQYF.

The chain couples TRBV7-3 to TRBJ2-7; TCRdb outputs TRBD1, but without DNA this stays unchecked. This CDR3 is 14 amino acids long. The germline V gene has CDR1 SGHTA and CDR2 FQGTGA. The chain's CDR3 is CASSPGQGLDEQYF.